One and the same sample provided the 16 T cell receptor beta chains below, sequenced in a study of T cells in tuberculosis. As for time point: new active TB diagnosis, blood taken before or within 7 days of starting treatment. The method was immunoSEQ multiplex PCR; TCRdb's version includes in-frame clones alone and lacks a portion of them. This table holds thousands of clones, approximately 98% found once. The material sequenced was PBMCs, taken at tuberculosis diagnosis. These receptors all stem from an adult with tuberculosis.

The chain combines TRBV5-4 with TRBJ1-1; D is unresolved. CDR3 size: 14 residues. Germline V gene data show CDR1 as SGHNT and CDR2 as YYREEE (reference sequence). V was shortened by 0 bases and J by 2 bases, with 8 bases between the two germline ends. CDR3 sequence reads: CASSLAGFNTEAFF. The CDR3 DNA reads TGTGCCAGCAGCTTGGCCGGGTTTAACACTGAAGCTTTCTTT. Variable domain in full (rest from reference TRBV5-4 and TRBJ1-1): ETGVTQSPTHLIKTRGQQVTLRCSSQSGHNTVSWYQQALGQGPQFIFQYYREEENGRGNFPPRFSGLQFPNYSSELNVNALELDDSALYLCASSLAGFNTEAFFGQGTRLTVV.

The chain combines TRBV12-5 with TRBJ1-5; 12 bases agree with TRBD1. Germline V CDR1 and CDR2: LGHNT, FRNRAP. V trimming: 7 bases; J trimming: 3 bases; junction bases outside the gene matches: 19. This CDR3 has 20 residues. The CDR3 nucleotides read TGTGCTAGTGTGGATAAGGGGGGGACAGGGGGCGAGATCGACAATCAGCCCCAGCATTTT. Amino acid sequence: CASVDKGGTGGEIDNQPQHF. Complete variable domain (other parts from reference TRBV12-5 and TRBJ1-5): DARVTQTPRHKVTEMGQEVTMRCQPILGHNTVFWYRQTMMQGLELLAYFRNRAPLDDSGMPKDRFSAEMPDATLATLKIQPSEPRDSAVYFCASVDKGGTGGEIDNQPQHFGDGTRLSIL.

The rearrangement joins TRBV6-5 to TRBJ1-2; tentative D call: TRBD1 (6 bases). The CDR3 loop spans 14 amino acids. Germline CDR1 is MNHEY and CDR2 is SVGAGI. The V gene lost 6 bases and the J gene lost 1 base, with 12 bases spanning the gap. The CDR3 nucleotides read TGTGCCAGCAGCTCGGACAGAGTTAACTATGGCTACACCTTC. This encodes CASSSDRVNYGYTF.

The gene calls are TRBV9 and TRBJ2-1; 9 nucleotides line up with TRBD1. The trim removed 3 bases at V and 7 bases at J, leaving 11 bases unmatched. The CDR3 sequence is 16 residues long. Germline V CDR1 and CDR2: SGDLS, YYNGEE. The chain's CDR3 is CASSAGVGQGTNEQFF. The CDR3 DNA follows: TGTGCCAGCAGCGCCGGGGTGGGACAGGGAACAAATGAGCAGTTCTTC. The full variable domain, rest sourced from reference TRBV9 and TRBJ2-1, is DSGVTQTPKHLITATGQRVTLRCSPRSGDLSVYWYQQSLDQGLQFLIQYYNGEERAKGNILERFSAQQFPDLHSELNLSSLELGDSALYFCASSAGVGQGTNEQFFGPGTRLTVL.

The chain uses TRBV4-1 and TRBJ2-7; D is possibly TRBD2 (6 bases). This CDR3 spans 16 amino acids. With 3 bases removed from V and 0 bases from J, the gap between germline ends came to 15 bases. Germline lookup yields CDR1 MGHRA and CDR2 YSYEKL. The CDR3, as DNA: TGCGCCAGCAGCCAGCCAACCCGGGACTCCTCCTACGAGCAGTACTTC. Translated: CASSQPTRDSSYEQYF.

The CDR3 bases are TGCGCCAGCAGCTTGGCGGCGGCTAACACAGATACGCAGTATTTT. This gives the protein CASSLAAANTDTQYF. The chain has TRBV5-1 and TRBJ2-3; D not certain. In germline, CDR1 is SGHRS, CDR2 YFSETQ. This CDR3 contains 15 residues. Trimming stripped 0 bases from V and 2 bases from J, with 10 bases between. Filled out from reference TRBV5-1 and TRBJ2-3, the complete variable domain reads KAGVTQTPRYLIKTRGQQVTLSCSPISGHRSVSWYQQTPGQGLQFLFEYFSETQRNKGNFPGRFSGRQFSNSRSEMNVSTLELGDSALYLCASSLAAANTDTQYFGPGTRLTVL.

The chain has TRBV10-2 and TRBJ2-7; D may be TRBD1 (6 bases). Germline V gene lookup returns CDR1 WSHSY and CDR2 SAAADI. V shed 4 bases and J shed 0 bases, with 19 bases lying between them. The CDR3 has 17 residues. Written as DNA, the CDR3 is TGCGCCAGCAGTGTCCCGACCGAGGGGGAGAGCTCCTACGAGCAGTACTTC. It is translated as CASSVPTEGESSYEQYF.

Details on this clone: The junction does not match germline at one end; this may be a read error. The chain is built from TRBV30 and TRBJ1-1; weak D call: TRBD1 (5 bases). The CDR3 is 13 residues long. CDR1 is GTSNPN and CDR2 is SVGIG in the germline V gene (reference sequence). In DNA, the CDR3 is TGTGCCCGGAGGGAGGGGAGGAACACTGAAGCTTTCTTT. This gives the protein CARREGRNTEAFF.

This chain links TRBV30 with TRBJ2-1, with 8 positions matching TRBD2. The ends lost 1 base at V and 4 bases at J; junction bases unmatched: 3. This CDR3 has 14 amino acids. CDR1 GTSNPN and CDR2 SVGIG come from the germline V gene (reference sequence). CDR3 nucleotides: TGTGCCTGGAGTGATGTAGCGGGGTACAATGAGCAGTTCTTC. Translation gives CAWSDVAGYNEQFF.

The chain joins TRBV5-1 to TRBJ2-1, with a tentative D call TRBD2 (5 bases). There are 16 residues in the CDR3. Trimming removed 2 bases at V and 0 bases at J, with 12 bases between. Germline-derived CDR1 and CDR2 are SGHRS and YFSETQ. The DNA for the CDR3 is TGCGCCAGCAGCTTTAAGCCCAGCGGCTCCTACAATGAGCAGTTCTTC. It encodes CASSFKPSGSYNEQFF.

The chain has TRBV2 and TRBJ2-3; D is possibly TRBD2 (6 bases). The CDR3 runs to 15 residues. CDR1 and CDR2 from the germline V gene are SNHLY and FYNNEI. Trimming shortened V by 7 bases and J by 4 bases, and 18 bases separated the two germline ends. CDR3 residues: CASIGSREAADTQYF. In nucleotides, the CDR3 is TGTGCCAGCATTGGGAGCAGGGAGGCGGCAGATACGCAGTATTTT.

This rearrangement joins TRBV29-1 to TRBJ2-5, with D maybe TRBD1 (6 bases). CDR1 SQVTM and CDR2 ANQGSEA come from the germline V gene. The CDR3 is made up of 12 amino acids. V was cut by 6 bases and J by 4 bases, with 12 bases left in between. The CDR3 sequence: CSVETGGETQYF. As DNA, the CDR3 is TGCAGCGTCGAGACAGGTGGAGAGACCCAGTACTTC. The variable domain in full, completed from reference TRBV29-1 and TRBJ2-5, reads SAVISQKPSRDICQRGTSLTIQCQVDSQVTMMFWYRQQPGQSLTLIATANQGSEATYESGFVIDKFPISRPNLTFSTLTVSNMSPEDSSIYLCSVETGGETQYFGPGTRLLVL.

For the CDR3, the DNA is TGTGCCAGCAGTGAGGGCAGGTTCTATGGCTACACCTTC. Protein product: CASSEGRFYGYTF. This rearrangement joins TRBV6-1 to TRBJ1-2, with D hard to call. Germline CDR1 and CDR2: MNHNS and SASEGT. Trimming removed 3 bases from V and 4 bases from J, with 9 bases in between. This CDR3 is 13 amino acids long.

The chain joins TRBV7-9 to TRBJ1-2; 7 nucleotides agree with TRBD1. Germline V gene data show CDR1 as SEHNR and CDR2 as FQNEAQ (reference sequence). V was clipped by 1 base and J by 7 bases; unmatched bases: 6. The CDR3 sequence is 14 residues long. CDR3 nucleotides: TGTGCCAGCAGCTTAGTCCTTACAGGGGCTGGCTACACCTTC. Translation gives CASSLVLTGAGYTF.

The V and J genes are TRBV7-6 and TRBJ1-3, with D maybe TRBD1 (6 bases). The V gene lost 4 bases and the J gene lost 7 bases, with 11 bases spanning the gap. The CDR3 length is 13 residues. CDR1 and CDR2 from the germline V gene are SGHVS and FNYEAQ. The CDR3 sequence is CASSSGTLNTIYF. CDR3 bases: TGTGCCAGCAGCTCCGGGACACTGAACACCATATATTTT.

The chain uses TRBV19 and TRBJ2-3; 15 bases align to TRBD2. Germline CDR1 LNHDA, CDR2 SQIVND (reference sequence). The J segment lost 2 bases and the V segment lost 3 bases, leaving 3 bases of the junction unmatched. The CDR3 has 17 residues. CDR3 sequence reads: CASSMGLAGGITDTQYF. Here the CDR3 DNA reads TGTGCCAGTAGTATGGGACTAGCGGGAGGTATCACAGATACGCAGTATTTT.